The T cell receptor beta chain under discussion was sequenced for a study of blood T cells in healthy people across ages. Notes on this clonotype: Its antigen is unknown.

A second roughly 6 to 11 cycle PCR used barcoded and J-beta primers. One entry per CDR3 protein results from TCRdb running MiXCR on the 5' RACE reads. The sample includes under 800,000 distinct CDR3 sequences, approximately 39% of them seen just once. Peripheral blood from each donor was collected in a volume of 8 to 10 milliliters. V was trimmed by 6 bases and J by 4 bases, leaving 10 bases between them. This CDR3 is built from 12 residues. The germline V gene encodes CDR1 DFQATT and CDR2 SNEGSKA (reference sequence). Findings of the study overall: TCR beta diversity per million T cells fell roughly linearly with age.

The sequence came from a woman aged 55-69 years in good health. The chain recombines TRBV20-1 with TRBJ1-5; no clear D gene. Specimen: blood. The CDR3 DNA reads as TGCAGTGCGCAATTGACTAATCAGCCCCAGCATTTT. It yields the protein CSAQLTNQPQHF.